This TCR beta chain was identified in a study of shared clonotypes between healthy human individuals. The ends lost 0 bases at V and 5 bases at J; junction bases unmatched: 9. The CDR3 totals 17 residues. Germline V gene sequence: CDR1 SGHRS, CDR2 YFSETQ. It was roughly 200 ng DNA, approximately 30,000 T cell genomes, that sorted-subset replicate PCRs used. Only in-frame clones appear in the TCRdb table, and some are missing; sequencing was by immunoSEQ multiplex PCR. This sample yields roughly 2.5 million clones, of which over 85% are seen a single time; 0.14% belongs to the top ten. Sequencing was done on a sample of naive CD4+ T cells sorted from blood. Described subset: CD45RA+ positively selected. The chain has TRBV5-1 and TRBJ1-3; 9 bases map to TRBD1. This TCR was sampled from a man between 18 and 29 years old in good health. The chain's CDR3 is CASSLAGTGSDRNTIYF. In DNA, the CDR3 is TGCGCCAGCAGCTTGGCCGGGACAGGGTCGGATAGAAACACCATATATTTT.